This entry concerns a single TCR beta chain. This entry comes from a study of blood T cell repertoires in COVID-19. Study in general: Acute and convalescent COVID-19 specimens originated in the United States, Italy and Spain. Nucleic acid was either cDNA or gDNA, and it came from T cells, B-cell-depleted T cells, or PBMCs.

As originally analysed: Using reference gene primer amplification, nucleated cell counts were estimated. Using immunoSEQ multiplex PCR, the repertoire was profiled, and TCRdb retains in-frame clones only, with some absent. The V and J calls and clone size are taken from that table; D and trimming were inferred from the DNA. The table shows fewer than 200,000 clones, with about 86% occurring only once. The V end was cut by 1 base, the J end by 5 bases, with 11 bases between. This CDR3 is 14 amino acids long. Looked up from germline, CDR1 is LNHDA and CDR2 is SQIVND (reference sequence). This receptor was taken from a middle-aged man with active or convalescent COVID-19. The specimen sequenced was peripheral blood. The rearrangement uses TRBV19 and TRBJ2-5; possibly TRBD2 for D (6 bases). CDR3 residues: CASSIVGGKETQYF. DNA for the CDR3: TGTGCCAGTAGTATAGTGGGGGGTAAGGAGACCCAGTACTTC.